The 7 T cell receptor beta chains listed next were all sequenced from one sample in a study of T cell responses to AZD1222 COVID-19 vaccine. Some clones are missing from TCRdb's copy, which holds only in-frame ones; the method was immunoSEQ multiplex PCR. This repertoire shows about 85,000 clones, roughly nine tenths found once; its top ten account for approximately 7%. The source material was peripheral blood, sampled on day 0 of AZD1222 vaccination. These receptors were taken from an adult in good health.

V and J are TRBV6-5 and TRBJ1-2; D is possibly TRBD1 (6 bases). This CDR3 is built from 14 residues. V dropped 5 bases and J dropped 2 bases, with 12 bases sitting between them. Germline lookup yields CDR1 MNHEY and CDR2 SVGAGI. The CDR3 protein is CASSPSDRNYGYTF. The CDR3 nucleotides are TGTGCCAGCAGTCCCTCTGACAGGAACTATGGCTACACCTTC.

This clone was recorded only once. This chain joins TRBV28 and TRBJ1-1; D gene uncertain. From germline, CDR1 is MDHEN and CDR2 SYDVKM. The CDR3 sequence is 14 residues long. The ends were cut back, 7 bases at V and 0 bases at J, with 12 bases in the middle. CDR3 nucleotide sequence: TGTGCCAGCACCCTACATAACCTGAACACTGAAGCTTTCTTT. It yields the protein CASTLHNLNTEAFF.

V and J are TRBV7-2 and TRBJ1-5; D uncertain. V lost 6 bases and J lost 3, with 9 bases in between. The CDR3 is 13 amino acids. CDR1 is SGHTA and CDR2 is FQGNSA in the germline V gene. The chain's CDR3 is CASRPDINQPQHF. The CDR3 DNA sequence: TGTGCCAGCAGACCCGACATCAATCAGCCCCAGCATTTT.

This clone was found once. V gene TRBV5-1 combines with J gene TRBJ1-3, with 8 positions matching TRBD1. The CDR3 is made up of 15 amino acids. Germline lookup yields CDR1 SGHRS and CDR2 YFSETQ. After removal of 4 bases from V and 3 bases from J, the junction contained 6 bases not matched to a gene. The CDR3 region has the DNA TGCGCCAGCAGCGCCCAGACAGGGGATGGAAACACCATATATTTT. Its translation is CASSAQTGDGNTIYF.

V and J are TRBV29-1 and TRBJ1-2; 7 bases match TRBD1. The CDR3 is made up of 15 amino acids. Trimming removed 1 base from V and 4 bases from J; junction bases left unmatched: 9. CDR1 is SQVTM, CDR2 ANQGSEA, per germline. Written as DNA, the CDR3 is TGCAGCGTTGAAGCGATGACAGGGAGGGTCTATGGCTACACCTTC. It translates to CSVEAMTGRVYGYTF.

The V call is TRBV24-1, the J call TRBJ2-5; 10 bases are shared with TRBD1. From germline, CDR1 is KGHDR and CDR2 SFDVKD. With V trimmed by 4 bases and J by 2 bases, 3 bases remained unmatched. The CDR3 extends over 15 amino acids. CDR3 sequence reads: CATSERQGAQETQYF. For the CDR3, the DNA is TGTGCCACCAGTGAAAGACAGGGGGCGCAAGAGACCCAGTACTTC.

This chain links TRBV28 with TRBJ2-7; TRBD2 aligns across 8 bases. Per germline, CDR1 MDHEN and CDR2 SYDVKM. The CDR3 runs to 14 residues. The V segment lost 6 bases and the J segment 2 bases; nucleotides outside the gene matches: 6. CDR3 bases: TGTGCCAGCAGCGTTAGCGGGGATACCTACGAGCAGTACTTC. This encodes CASSVSGDTYEQYF.